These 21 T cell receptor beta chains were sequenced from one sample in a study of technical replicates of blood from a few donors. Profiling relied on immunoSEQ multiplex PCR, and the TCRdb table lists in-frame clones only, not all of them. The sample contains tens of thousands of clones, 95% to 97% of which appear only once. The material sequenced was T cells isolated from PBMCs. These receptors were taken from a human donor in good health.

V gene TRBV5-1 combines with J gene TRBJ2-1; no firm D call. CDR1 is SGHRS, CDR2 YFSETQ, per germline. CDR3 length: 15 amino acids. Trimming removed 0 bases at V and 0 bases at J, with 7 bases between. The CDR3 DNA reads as TGCGCCAGCAGCTTGGTAATTAGCTCCTACAATGAGCAGTTCTTC. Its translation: CASSLVISSYNEQFF. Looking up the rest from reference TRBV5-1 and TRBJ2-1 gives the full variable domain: KAGVTQTPRYLIKTRGQQVTLSCSPISGHRSVSWYQQTPGQGLQFLFEYFSETQRNKGNFPGRFSGRQFSNSRSEMNVSTLELGDSALYLCASSLVISSYNEQFFGPGTRLTVL.

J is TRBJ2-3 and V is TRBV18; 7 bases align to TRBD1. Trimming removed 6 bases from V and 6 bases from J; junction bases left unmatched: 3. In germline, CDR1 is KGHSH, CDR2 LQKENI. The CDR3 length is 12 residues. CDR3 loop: CASSQGEDTQYF. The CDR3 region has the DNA TGTGCCAGCTCCCAGGGGGAGGATACGCAGTATTTT.

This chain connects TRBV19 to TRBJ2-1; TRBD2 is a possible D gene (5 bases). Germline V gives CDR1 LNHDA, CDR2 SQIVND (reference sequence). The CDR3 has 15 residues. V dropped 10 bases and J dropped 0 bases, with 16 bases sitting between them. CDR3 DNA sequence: TGTGCCACCAAAAAAGAGGACTTCTCCTACAATGAGCAGTTCTTC. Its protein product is CATKKEDFSYNEQFF.

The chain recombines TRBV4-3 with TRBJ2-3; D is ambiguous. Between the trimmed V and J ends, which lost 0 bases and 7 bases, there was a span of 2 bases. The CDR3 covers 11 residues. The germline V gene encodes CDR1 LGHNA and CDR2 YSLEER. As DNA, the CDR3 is TGCGCCAGCAGCCAAGATAATACGCAGTATTTT. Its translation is CASSQDNTQYF.

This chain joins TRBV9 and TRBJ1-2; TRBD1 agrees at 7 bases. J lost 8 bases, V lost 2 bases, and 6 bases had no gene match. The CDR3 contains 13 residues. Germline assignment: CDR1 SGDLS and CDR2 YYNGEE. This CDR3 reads CASSVRQGAGYTF. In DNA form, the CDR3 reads TGTGCCAGCAGCGTCCGACAGGGTGCCGGCTACACCTTC.

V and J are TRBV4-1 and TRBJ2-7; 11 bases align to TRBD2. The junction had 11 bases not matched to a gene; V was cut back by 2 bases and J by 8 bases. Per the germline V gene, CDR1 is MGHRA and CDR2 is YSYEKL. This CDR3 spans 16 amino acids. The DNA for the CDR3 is TGCGCCAGCAGCCAACAGGGACTAGCGGAAATACGCCAGCAGTACTTC. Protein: CASSQQGLAEIRQQYF.

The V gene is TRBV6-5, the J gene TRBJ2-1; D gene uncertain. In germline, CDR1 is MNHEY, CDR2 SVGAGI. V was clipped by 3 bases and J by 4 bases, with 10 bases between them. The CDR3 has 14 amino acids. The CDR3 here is CASSYGLSYNEQFF. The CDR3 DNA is TGTGCCAGCAGTTATGGGCTGTCGTACAATGAGCAGTTCTTC.

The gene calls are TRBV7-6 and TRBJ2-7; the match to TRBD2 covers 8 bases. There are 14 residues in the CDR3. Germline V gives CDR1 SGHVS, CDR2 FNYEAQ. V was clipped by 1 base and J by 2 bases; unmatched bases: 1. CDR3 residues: CASSLVAGTYEQYF. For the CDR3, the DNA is TGTGCCAGCAGCTTAGTAGCGGGAACCTACGAGCAGTACTTC.

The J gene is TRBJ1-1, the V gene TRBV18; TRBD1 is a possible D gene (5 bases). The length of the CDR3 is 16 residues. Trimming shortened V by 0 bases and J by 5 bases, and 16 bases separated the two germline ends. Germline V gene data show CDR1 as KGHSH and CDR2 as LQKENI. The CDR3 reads CASSPPVGGGPTEAFF. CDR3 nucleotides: TGTGCCAGCTCACCACCGGTTGGGGGGGGACCGACTGAAGCTTTCTTT.

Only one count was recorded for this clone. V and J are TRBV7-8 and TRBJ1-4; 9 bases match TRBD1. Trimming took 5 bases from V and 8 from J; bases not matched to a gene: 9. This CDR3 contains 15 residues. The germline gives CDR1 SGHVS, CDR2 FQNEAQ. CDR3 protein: CASSLNRGRREKLFF. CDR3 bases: TGTGCCAGCAGCCTGAACAGGGGGCGAAGAGAAAAACTGTTTTTT.

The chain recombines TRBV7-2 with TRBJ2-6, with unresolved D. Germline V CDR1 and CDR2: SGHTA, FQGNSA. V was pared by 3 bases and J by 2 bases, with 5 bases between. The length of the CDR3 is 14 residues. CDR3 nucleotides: TGTGCCAGCAGCTTTTCCGCTGGGGCCAACGTCCTGACTTTC. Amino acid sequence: CASSFSAGANVLTF.

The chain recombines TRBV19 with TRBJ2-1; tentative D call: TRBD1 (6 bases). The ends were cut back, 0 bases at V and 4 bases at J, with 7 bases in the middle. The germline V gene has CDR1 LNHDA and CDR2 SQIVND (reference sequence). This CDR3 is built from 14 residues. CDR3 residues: CASSIEGHYNEQFF. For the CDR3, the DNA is TGTGCCAGTAGTATAGAGGGACATTACAATGAGCAGTTCTTC.

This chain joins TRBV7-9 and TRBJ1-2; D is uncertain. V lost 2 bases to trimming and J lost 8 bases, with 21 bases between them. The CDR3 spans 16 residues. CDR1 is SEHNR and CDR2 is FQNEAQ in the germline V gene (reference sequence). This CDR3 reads CASSLKTAPGSKGYTF. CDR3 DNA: TGTGCCAGCAGCTTAAAGACCGCCCCAGGATCCAAAGGCTACACCTTC.

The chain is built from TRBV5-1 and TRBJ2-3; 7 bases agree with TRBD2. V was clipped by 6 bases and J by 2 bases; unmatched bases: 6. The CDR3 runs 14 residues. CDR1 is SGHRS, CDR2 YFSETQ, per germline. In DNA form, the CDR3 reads TGCGCCAGCATGAGGGAGGGTTACACAGATACGCAGTATTTT. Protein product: CASMREGYTDTQYF. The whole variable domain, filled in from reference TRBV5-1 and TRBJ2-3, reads KAGVTQTPRYLIKTRGQQVTLSCSPISGHRSVSWYQQTPGQGLQFLFEYFSETQRNKGNFPGRFSGRQFSNSRSEMNVSTLELGDSALYLCASMREGYTDTQYFGPGTRLTVL.

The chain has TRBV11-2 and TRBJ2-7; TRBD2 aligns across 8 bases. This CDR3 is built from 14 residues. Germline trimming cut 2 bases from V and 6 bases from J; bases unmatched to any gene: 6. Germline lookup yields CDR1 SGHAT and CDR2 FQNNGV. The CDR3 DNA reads TGTGCCAGCAGCTTAATGGGACTAGAAAGCGAGCAGTACTTC. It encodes CASSLMGLESEQYF.

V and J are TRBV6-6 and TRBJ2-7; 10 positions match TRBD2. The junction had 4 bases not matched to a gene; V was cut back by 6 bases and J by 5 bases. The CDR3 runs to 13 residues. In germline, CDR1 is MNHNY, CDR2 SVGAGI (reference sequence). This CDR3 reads CASSGGLANEQYF. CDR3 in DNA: TGTGCCAGCAGCGGGGGACTAGCGAACGAGCAGTACTTC.

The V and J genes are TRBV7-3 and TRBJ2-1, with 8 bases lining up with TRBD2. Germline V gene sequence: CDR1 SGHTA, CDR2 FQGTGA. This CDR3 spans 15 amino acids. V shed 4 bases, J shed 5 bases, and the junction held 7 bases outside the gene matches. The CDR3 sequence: CASSSREGPHNEQFF. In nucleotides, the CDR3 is TGTGCCAGCAGCTCCCGGGAGGGCCCCCACAATGAGCAGTTCTTC.

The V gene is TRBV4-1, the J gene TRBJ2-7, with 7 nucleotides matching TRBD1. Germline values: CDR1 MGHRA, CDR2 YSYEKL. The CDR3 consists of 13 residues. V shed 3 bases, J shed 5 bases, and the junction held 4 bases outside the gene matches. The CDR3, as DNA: TGCGCCAGCAGCCATTCGACAGGGAACGAGCAGTACTTC. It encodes CASSHSTGNEQYF.

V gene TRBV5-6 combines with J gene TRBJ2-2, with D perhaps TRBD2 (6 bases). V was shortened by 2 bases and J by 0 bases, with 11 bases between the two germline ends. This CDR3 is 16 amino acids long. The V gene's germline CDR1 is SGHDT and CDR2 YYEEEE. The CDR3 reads CASSFWTTTNTGELFF. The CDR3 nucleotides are TGTGCCAGCAGCTTTTGGACTACCACGAACACCGGGGAGCTGTTTTTT.

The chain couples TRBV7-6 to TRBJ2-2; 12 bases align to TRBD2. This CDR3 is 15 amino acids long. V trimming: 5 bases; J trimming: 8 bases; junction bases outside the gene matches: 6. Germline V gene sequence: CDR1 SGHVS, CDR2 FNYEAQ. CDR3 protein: CASSAGLAGRGELFF. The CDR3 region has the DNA TGTGCCAGCAGCGCCGGACTAGCGGGAAGGGGGGAGCTGTTTTTT.

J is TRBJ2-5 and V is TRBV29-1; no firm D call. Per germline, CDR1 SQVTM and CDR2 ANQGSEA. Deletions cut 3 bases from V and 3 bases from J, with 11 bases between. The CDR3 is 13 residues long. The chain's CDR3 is CSVDLRGEETQYF. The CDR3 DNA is TGCAGCGTTGATCTCCGAGGAGAAGAGACCCAGTACTTC.